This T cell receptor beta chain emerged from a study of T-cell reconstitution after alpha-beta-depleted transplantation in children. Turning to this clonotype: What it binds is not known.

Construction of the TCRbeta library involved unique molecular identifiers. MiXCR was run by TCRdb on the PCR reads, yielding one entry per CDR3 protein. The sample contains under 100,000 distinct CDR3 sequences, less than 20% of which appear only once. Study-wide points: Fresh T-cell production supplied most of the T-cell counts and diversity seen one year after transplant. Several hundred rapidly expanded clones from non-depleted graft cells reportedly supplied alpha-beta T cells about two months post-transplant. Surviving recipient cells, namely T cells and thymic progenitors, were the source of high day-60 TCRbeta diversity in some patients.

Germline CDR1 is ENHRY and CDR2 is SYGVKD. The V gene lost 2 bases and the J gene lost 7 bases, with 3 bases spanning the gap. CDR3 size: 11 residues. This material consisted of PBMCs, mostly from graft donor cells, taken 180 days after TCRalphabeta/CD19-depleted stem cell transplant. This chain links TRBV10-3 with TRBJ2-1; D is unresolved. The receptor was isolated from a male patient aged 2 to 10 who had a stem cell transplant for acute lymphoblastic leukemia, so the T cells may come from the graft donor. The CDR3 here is CAISEQNEQFF. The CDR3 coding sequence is TGTGCCATCAGTGAGCAAAATGAGCAGTTCTTC.